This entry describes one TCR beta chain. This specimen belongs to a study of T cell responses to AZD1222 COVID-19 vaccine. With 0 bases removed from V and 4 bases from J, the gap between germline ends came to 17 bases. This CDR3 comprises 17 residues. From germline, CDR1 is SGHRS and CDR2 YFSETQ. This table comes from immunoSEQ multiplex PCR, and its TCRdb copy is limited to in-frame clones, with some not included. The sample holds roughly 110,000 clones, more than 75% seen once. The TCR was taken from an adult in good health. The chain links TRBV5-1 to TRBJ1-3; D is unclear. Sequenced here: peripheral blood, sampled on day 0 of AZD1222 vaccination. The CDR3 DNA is TGCGCCAGCAGCTTGGCGGCGGATTGGCTGTCCGGAAACACCATATATTTT. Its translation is CASSLAADWLSGNTIYF.